This is a list of T cell receptor beta chains from one sample in a study of CD8+CD57+ T cells in acquired aplastic anemia. TCRdb re-analysed the reads in MiXCR, keeping a single row per CDR3 protein. The sample shows about 220,000 distinct CDR3 sequences, roughly 35% of them seen only once. Material: sorted CD4+, CD8+, or CD8+CD57+ T cells (not recorded which) from PBMCs. The receptor set was obtained from a human donor in good health, serving as a control. Each CDR3 is given without its conserved first and last residue. The D gene is left open where the match is weak.

TRBV7-9	.	TRBJ1-2	13	ASSFDFSGAEGYT
TRBV15	TRBD1	TRBJ1-5	14	ATSRDWGTGKQPQH
TRBV6-1	TRBD1	TRBJ2-3	13	ASSPGTASTDTQY
TRBV20-1	.	TRBJ1-1	9	SARTGAEAF
TRBV4-1	.	TRBJ2-1	15	ASSQDKDSRTRNERF
TRBV29-1	.	TRBJ2-3	12	SVALDRLPDTQY
TRBV18	TRBD2	TRBJ2-7	14	ASSPLLADNRQEQY
TRBV24-1	TRBD1	TRBJ1-2	12	ATSGRTGGTGYT
TRBV20-1	.	TRBJ1-5	12	SARGPMINQPQH
TRBV9	.	TRBJ1-2	13	ASSFLGAEANGYT
TRBV10-3	.	TRBJ1-2	13	AISEIQGSNYGYT
TRBV14	TRBD1	TRBJ1-1	13	ASSLGTGGNTEAF
TRBV19	.	TRBJ2-7	16	ASTERSILSGRDYEQY
TRBV20-1	.	TRBJ1-1	10	SAIIKGIEAF
TRBV5-1	.	TRBJ1-3	12	ASSPDSAGNTIY
TRBV5-1	TRBD1	TRBJ1-2	13	ASCKDRGANYGYT
TRBV3-1	.	TRBJ1-1	11	ASSYNRNTEAF
TRBV5-6	TRBD2	TRBJ2-3	16	ASSLVRASGGNTDTQY
TRBV2	.	TRBJ1-4	11	ASSIATAEKLF
TRBV29-1	.	TRBJ2-2	11	SVDRVNTGELF
TRBV5-1	.	TRBJ1-1	12	ASSLGGGGLEAF
TRBV6-1	.	TRBJ2-7	12	ASRRQRSSHEQY
TRBV11-1	.	TRBJ2-3	15	ASSFLAAEHSTDTQY
TRBV5-1	TRBD1	TRBJ1-2	13	ASSSEQGANYGYT
TRBV20-1	.	TRBJ2-2	12	SARGQGFGGELF
TRBV4-1	.	TRBJ2-7	13	ASSQLWGLGDEQY
TRBV9	.	TRBJ1-1	11	ASSVGWGAGAF
TRBV5-1	TRBD1	TRBJ2-7	12	ASSDRQGVYEQY
TRBV12-3/TRBV12-4	TRBD2	TRBJ2-3	13	ASCRGGFGPDTQY
TRBV11-2	TRBD1	TRBJ2-1	15	ASRNDRGRITDNEQF
TRBV5-1	.	TRBJ2-7	13	ASSLETGNPYEQY
TRBV6-6	.	TRBJ1-1	11	ASSGGASTEAF
TRBV2	.	TRBJ1-6	11	ASTRDGKSPLH
TRBV10-3	TRBD1	TRBJ1-6	12	AISTGGQCSPLH
TRBV2	.	TRBJ2-7	9	ASSYLNEQY
TRBV9	TRBD2	TRBJ2-1	14	ASSPRLSGMFGEQF